Presented here are 30 T cell receptor beta chains from one specimen sequenced in a study of blood T cell repertoires in COVID-19. The data were produced by immunoSEQ multiplex PCR, yet TCRdb's version contains in-frame clones alone and is incomplete. Among about 390,000 clones listed, around 87% were seen once. The sequencing input was peripheral blood. The receptors were gathered from a woman aged 55-75 years with COVID-19, enrolled during active disease.

Details on this clone: Other DNA sequences in the same sample also yield this CDR3. The rearrangement links TRBV5-1 to TRBJ2-2, with 9 bases matching TRBD1. The CDR3 runs 15 residues. Per the germline V gene, CDR1 is SGHRS and CDR2 is YFSETQ. The V gene end was trimmed by 0 bases and the J gene end by 4 bases; junction bases not matched to a gene: 1. The CDR3 coding sequence is TGCGCCAGCAGCTTGGGGGACAGGGCCACCGGGGAGCTGTTTTTT. This codes for CASSLGDRATGELFF.

V gene TRBV28 combines with J gene TRBJ1-2; 9 bases agree with TRBD1. V shed 8 bases, J shed 6 bases, and the junction held 10 bases outside the gene matches. CDR3 length equals 14 residues. Germline V gene lookup returns CDR1 MDHEN and CDR2 SYDVKM. The CDR3 loop is CASRDPGQGDGYTF. The CDR3 DNA sequence: TGTGCCAGCCGCGACCCGGGACAGGGAGATGGCTACACCTTC.

V usage is TRBV5-1 and J usage is TRBJ1-6; D is undetermined. V shed 5 bases and J shed 7 bases, with 13 bases lying between them. Per germline, CDR1 SGHRS and CDR2 YFSETQ. The CDR3 extends over 14 amino acids. CDR3 in DNA: TGCGCCAGCAGAAGGGAGGTCGCGAATTCACCCCTCCACTTT. Its translation is CASRREVANSPLHF.

The chain links TRBV28 to TRBJ1-5; D gene unclear. The ends were cut back, 5 bases at V and 1 base at J, with 18 bases in the middle. This CDR3 is built from 17 residues. CDR1 and CDR2 (germline): MDHEN, SYDVKM. Here the CDR3 reads CASSTPSEAGSNQPQHF. For the CDR3, the DNA is TGTGCCAGCAGTACGCCGTCGGAGGCGGGGAGCAATCAGCCCCAGCATTTT.

V gene TRBV5-8 combines with J gene TRBJ1-5; unclear D gene. Per the germline V gene, CDR1 is SGHTS and CDR2 is YDEGEE. This CDR3 is 16 amino acids long. V dropped 0 bases and J dropped 3 bases, with 13 bases sitting between them. Here the CDR3 reads CASSLVPGNLNQPQHF. CDR3 DNA: TGTGCCAGCAGCTTGGTGCCGGGTAATCTCAATCAGCCCCAGCATTTT. The variable domain in full, completed from reference TRBV5-8 and TRBJ1-5, reads EAGVTQSPTHLIKTRGQQATLRCSPISGHTSVYWYQQALGLGLQFLLWYDEGEERNRGNFPPRFSGRQFPNYSSELNVNALELEDSALYLCASSLVPGNLNQPQHFGDGTRLSIL.

The chain combines TRBV6-1 with TRBJ2-1, with TRBD1 identical over 10 bases. Looked up from germline, CDR1 is MNHNS and CDR2 is SASEGT. V lost 3 bases, J lost 2 bases, and 4 bases stayed unmatched. This CDR3 comprises 16 residues. The CDR3 sequence: CASSDRDRGTYNEQFF. CDR3 DNA: TGTGCCAGCAGTGATAGGGACAGGGGCACCTACAATGAGCAGTTCTTC.

The CDR3 loop reads CASSWDSSDNEKLFF. As DNA, the CDR3 is TGCGCCAGCAGCTGGGACAGTTCAGATAATGAAAAACTGTTTTTT. The chain employs TRBV5-1 and TRBJ1-4; 7 positions match TRBD1. CDR1 is SGHRS, CDR2 YFSETQ, per germline. J gave up 4 bases and V 3 bases, and 6 bases lay outside the gene matches. CDR3 length: 15 amino acids.

The chain couples TRBV12-3 or TRBV12-4 to TRBJ2-1; D is unresolved. This CDR3 region has 13 residues. Trimming took off 7 bases at V and 2 bases at J, with 9 bases between the two ends. The CDR3 reads CASTSGAYNEQFF. CDR3 coding DNA: TGTGCCAGCACCTCGGGTGCCTACAATGAGCAGTTCTTC.

This sequence joins TRBV19 and TRBJ1-1; D uncertain. The V and J ends lost 4 bases and 4 bases respectively, with 10 bases between them. Germline CDR1 is LNHDA and CDR2 is SQIVND (reference sequence). The CDR3 runs 13 residues. CDR3 sequence reads: CASSRGGITEAFF. CDR3 in DNA: TGTGCCAGTAGTAGGGGAGGGATCACTGAAGCTTTCTTT.

The chain has TRBV7-3 and TRBJ2-7; 8 positions agree with TRBD1. V shed 4 bases and J 0 bases; nucleotides not matched to a gene: 2. This CDR3 has 14 amino acids. CDR1 and CDR2 (germline): SGHTA, FQGTGA. The CDR3 is CASSWDRNSYEQYF. CDR3 nucleotide sequence: TGTGCCAGCAGCTGGGACAGGAACTCCTACGAGCAGTACTTC.

This clone showed up just a few times. This chain uses TRBV6-5 with TRBJ1-1, with D maybe TRBD1 (5 bases). The CDR3 length is 14 residues. V gave up 7 bases and J gave up 2 bases, with 14 bases separating them. Germline V lookup: CDR1 MNHEY, CDR2 SVGAGI. The CDR3 DNA reads TGTGCCAGCAAGGTGGGCAGGGTTAACACTGAAGCTTTCTTT. Protein: CASKVGRVNTEAFF.

The V and J genes are TRBV18 and TRBJ1-1; D remains ambiguous. The CDR3 loop spans 17 amino acids. The V and J ends lost 1 base and 0 bases respectively, with 15 bases between them. Germline V gene lookup returns CDR1 KGHSH and CDR2 LQKENI. CDR3 sequence: CASSPRYGDFLNTEAFF. CDR3 in DNA: TGTGCCAGCTCACCACGATATGGCGACTTCTTGAACACTGAAGCTTTCTTT. The full variable domain, rest sourced from reference TRBV18 and TRBJ1-1, is NAGVMQNPRHLVRRRGQEARLRCSPMKGHSHVYWYRQLPEEGLKFMVYLQKENIIDESGMPKERFSAEFPKEGPSILRIQQVVRGDSAAYFCASSPRYGDFLNTEAFFGQGTRLTVV.

This chain joins TRBV4-2 and TRBJ1-5; D is undetermined. The CDR3 consists of 13 residues. V lost 0 bases to trimming and J lost 7 bases, with 7 bases between them. From germline, CDR1 is LGHNA and CDR2 YNFKEQ. Here the CDR3 reads CASSQEVQQPQHF. The CDR3 DNA reads as TGTGCCAGCAGCCAAGAGGTACAACAGCCCCAGCATTTT.

This clone occurred once. The chain's CDR3 is CASRILSNTGELFF. CDR3 sequence (DNA): TGTGCCAGTAGAATCCTATCGAACACCGGGGAGCTGTTTTTT. This chain uses TRBV19 with TRBJ2-2; D is undetermined. In germline, CDR1 is LNHDA, CDR2 SQIVND (reference sequence). The CDR3 runs to 14 residues. V shed 6 bases and J shed 0 bases, with 8 bases lying between them.

V and J are TRBV11-2 and TRBJ1-6; D is possibly TRBD1 (5 bases). Trimming shortened V by 2 bases and J by 10 bases, and 18 bases separated the two germline ends. Germline V gene data show CDR1 as SGHAT and CDR2 as FQNNGV. This CDR3 has 16 amino acids. CDR3 loop: CASSLILLQGPSPLHF. The CDR3 DNA sequence: TGTGCCAGCAGCTTAATCCTGCTCCAGGGCCCCTCACCCCTCCACTTT.

V gene TRBV3-1 (or the pseudogene TRBV3-2) combines with J gene TRBJ2-5, with 12 nucleotides matching TRBD1. CDR3 length equals 17 residues. J gave up 5 bases and V 4 bases, and 11 bases lay outside the gene matches. The germline V gene has CDR1 LGHDT and CDR2 YNNKEL (reference sequence). CDR3 sequence: CASSPKIWDRGPETQYF. The CDR3 region has the DNA TGTGCCAGCAGCCCCAAAATATGGGACAGGGGGCCGGAGACCCAGTACTTC.

Only one count was recorded for this clone. The CDR3 bases are TGTGCCAGCAGCTCCCGACTAGTGACGGCAGATACGCAGTATTTT. The encoded protein is CASSSRLVTADTQYF. This chain joins TRBV7-3 and TRBJ2-3; D is perhaps TRBD2 (6 bases). Germline CDR1 is SGHTA and CDR2 is FQGTGA. The CDR3 contains 15 residues. Between the trimmed V and J ends, which lost 4 bases and 4 bases, there was a span of 15 bases.

This clone was seen only once. The chain carries TRBV6-5 and TRBJ1-4; TRBD1 aligns across 8 bases. V dropped 6 bases and J dropped 7; count of bases not matched to a gene: 7. Looked up from germline, CDR1 is MNHEY and CDR2 is SVGAGI. This CDR3 is built from 14 residues. The CDR3 DNA sequence: TGTGCCAGCAGATCACAGGGGGGGAGTGAAAAACTGTTTTTT. It encodes CASRSQGGSEKLFF.

The J gene is TRBJ2-7, the V gene TRBV6-5; D is undetermined. This CDR3 spans 15 amino acids. Deletions cut 3 bases from V and 2 bases from J, with 14 bases between. Germline V gene lookup returns CDR1 MNHEY and CDR2 SVGAGI. CDR3 protein: CASSYRVRLAYEQYF. The CDR3, as DNA: TGTGCCAGCAGTTATCGGGTCCGATTGGCCTACGAGCAGTACTTC.

The rearrangement uses TRBV7-3 and TRBJ2-3, with D possibly being TRBD1 (6 bases). Germline V lookup: CDR1 SGHTA, CDR2 FQGTGA. This CDR3 comprises 14 residues. V lost 2 bases and J lost 1, with 7 bases in between. CDR3 residues: CASSLEGGTDTQYF. CDR3 bases: TGTGCCAGCAGCTTAGAGGGGGGCACAGATACGCAGTATTTT.

This sequence joins TRBV27 and TRBJ1-1; 7 bases map to TRBD1. V lost 6 bases and J lost 4; bases outside the gene matches: 14. Germline CDR1 and CDR2: MNHEY and SMNVEV (reference sequence). CDR3 length equals 16 residues. CDR3: CASRILTTGAVTEAFF. The DNA for the CDR3 is TGTGCCAGCAGGATTCTCACAACAGGGGCCGTCACTGAAGCTTTCTTT.

The rearrangement links TRBV7-9 to TRBJ1-2; 8 nucleotides line up with TRBD1. Germline CDR1 is SEHNR and CDR2 is FQNEAQ (reference sequence). V trimming: 5 bases; J trimming: 9 bases; junction bases outside the gene matches: 5. The CDR3 consists of 12 residues. The DNA for the CDR3 is TGTGCCAGCAGCGGCAGGGGGCTGCGCTACACCTTC. This translates into CASSGRGLRYTF. The variable domain in full, with the rest retrieved from reference TRBV7-9 and TRBJ1-2, is DTGVSQNPRHKITKRGQNVTFRCDPISEHNRLYWYRQTLGQGPEFLTYFQNEAQLEKSRLLSDRFSAERPKGSFSTLEIQRTEQGDSAMYLCASSGRGLRYTFGSGTRLTVV.

The chain uses TRBV2 and TRBJ1-1, with 7 bases that match TRBD1. CDR3 length equals 14 residues. After removal of 7 bases from V and 1 base from J, the junction contained 6 bases not matched to a gene. CDR1 is SNHLY, CDR2 FYNNEI, per germline. CDR3 bases: TGTGCCAGCACCCTGACAGGGCCGAACACTGAAGCTTTCTTT. Translating gives CASTLTGPNTEAFF.

This clone was recorded once. This chain uses TRBV5-5 with TRBJ1-4; possibly TRBD1 for D (5 bases). V lost 4 bases, J lost 5 bases, and 15 bases lay in between. This CDR3 has 15 residues. The germline V gene has CDR1 SGHKS and CDR2 YYEKEE (reference sequence). The CDR3, as DNA: TGTGCCAGCAGCGGGGCGGGGCGGACGAATGAAAAACTGTTTTTT. It yields the protein CASSGAGRTNEKLFF.

The chain employs TRBV7-9 and TRBJ2-2, with 8 nucleotides matching TRBD2. Trimming cost V 5 bases and J 3 bases; bases outside gene matches: 8. The CDR3 is made up of 16 amino acids. Looked up from germline, CDR1 is SEHNR and CDR2 is FQNEAQ (reference sequence). The CDR3 nucleotides are TGTGCCAGCAGCGAGCGACTAGCGAGGGACACCGGGGAGCTGTTTTTT. Translation gives CASSERLARDTGELFF. The full variable domain, in which reference TRBV7-9 and TRBJ2-2 provide the parts outside the CDR3, is DTGVSQNPRHKITKRGQNVTFRCDPISEHNRLYWYRQTLGQGPEFLTYFQNEAQLEKSRLLSDRFSAERPKGSFSTLEIQRTEQGDSAMYLCASSERLARDTGELFFGEGSRLTVL.

The chain uses TRBV7-9 and TRBJ2-7; 8 bases align to TRBD2. The CDR3 spans 15 residues. Germline V gene lookup returns CDR1 SEHNR and CDR2 FQNEAQ (reference sequence). Trimming removed 5 bases from V and 7 bases from J; junction bases left unmatched: 13. The CDR3 bases are TGTGCCAGCAGCCCCCCAGCGGGGGCCTCTCGGGAGCAGTACTTC. It codes for CASSPPAGASREQYF.

V gene TRBV9 combines with J gene TRBJ2-3, with D perhaps matching TRBD1 (5 bases). The V and J ends lost 0 bases and 6 bases respectively, with 17 bases between them. The CDR3 is made up of 16 amino acids. Germline assignment: CDR1 SGDLS and CDR2 YYNGEE. For the CDR3, the DNA is TGTGCCAGCAGCGTAGCTTTGTCCAGGGTGGGGGATACGCAGTATTTT. This encodes CASSVALSRVGDTQYF. The variable domain in full, completed from reference TRBV9 and TRBJ2-3, reads DSGVTQTPKHLITATGQRVTLRCSPRSGDLSVYWYQQSLDQGLQFLIQYYNGEERAKGNILERFSAQQFPDLHSELNLSSLELGDSALYFCASSVALSRVGDTQYFGPGTRLTVL.

The chain employs TRBV19 and TRBJ1-3; no definite D call. Trimming cost V 4 bases and J 1 base, with 8 bases left between them. The CDR3 has 14 residues. Germline CDR1 and CDR2: LNHDA and SQIVND (reference sequence). The CDR3: CASSTLASGNTIYF. DNA for the CDR3: TGTGCCAGTAGTACGCTGGCTTCTGGAAACACCATATATTTT.

The V gene is TRBV3-1 (or the pseudogene TRBV3-2), the J gene TRBJ1-1; 11 bases map to TRBD1. The V segment lost 4 bases and the J segment 4 bases; nucleotides outside the gene matches: 17. In germline, CDR1 is LGHDT, CDR2 YNNKEL (reference sequence). The CDR3 totals 19 residues. CDR3 DNA: TGTGCCAGCAGCCGGAACCGTTGGACAGGGGGCATTTTGGGCACTGAAGCTTTCTTT. It yields the protein CASSRNRWTGGILGTEAFF.

V gene TRBV7-3 combines with J gene TRBJ1-2; D gene uncertain. V was clipped by 7 bases and J by 3 bases, with 12 bases between them. Germline V gene lookup returns CDR1 SGHTA and CDR2 FQGTGA. The CDR3 spans 13 residues. The CDR3 DNA reads as TGTGCCAGCATGCGCGACACCGACTATGGCTACACCTTC. Protein sequence: CASMRDTDYGYTF.